This TCR beta chain came from a study of post-analysis software for immune sequencing data. General study results and limits: Patients with multiple sclerosis recorded significantly lower normalized Chao1 diversity than controls, the study found. Strong co-clustering by F measure was seen for same-batch samples. Patients carried 5 or 6 TRBV segments more frequently than controls did, and TRBV5-6, TRBV5-1 and TRBV20-1 were among them.

The CDR3 length is 12 residues. Germline V CDR1 and CDR2: DFQATT, SNEGSKA (reference sequence). V was pared by 3 bases and J by 0 bases, with 3 bases between. Libraries were made from TCR beta cDNA, and they carried unique molecular identifiers. TCRdb recomputed calls from the PCR reads with MiXCR, one row per CDR3 protein. The repertoire holds some 690,000 distinct CDR3 sequences, roughly 27% seen once, with more than 0.45% in the top ten. In its sample, this clonotype was seen many times. Antigen: not known. What was sequenced was blood. The chain has TRBV20-1 and TRBJ2-1; D is undetermined. This receptor was taken from a girl aged 5 to 17 with multiple sclerosis. The DNA of the CDR3 is TGCAGTGCTAGCCACTCCTACAATGAGCAGTTCTTC. It specifies CSASHSYNEQFF.